This is a list of T cell receptor beta chains from one sample in a study of beta chain features in type 1 diabetes. Assay: immunoSEQ multiplex PCR; the TCRdb copy retains only in-frame clones and omits some. This sample has about 410,000 clones, with about 15% found just once. The material sequenced was naive CD4+ T cells from blood. The receptors shown here come from a man aged 25 to 40 in good health. Each CDR3 is given with its conserved first and last residue. D genes are given only for firm matches. Some rows have no size entry. The others give once, few or many, or a class for an expanded clone.

d_call: TRBD2; clone_size: few; j_call: TRBJ2-1; v_call: TRBV19; cdr3_aa: CASSFGLAGGPGEQFF; cdr3_nt: TGTGCCAGTAGTTTCGGACTAGCGGGGGGGCCGGGTGAGCAGTTCTTC
d_call: TRBD2; clone_size: -; j_call: TRBJ2-5; v_call: TRBV27; cdr3_aa: CASSLYSVAGDHETQYF; cdr3_nt: TGTGCCAGCAGTTTATATAGCGTGGCGGGAGATCATGAGACCCAGTACTTC
d_call: -; clone_size: -; j_call: TRBJ2-2; v_call: TRBV27; cdr3_aa: CASSSANTGELFF; cdr3_nt: TGTGCCAGCAGTTCAGCGAACACCGGGGAGCTGTTTTTT
d_call: TRBD2; clone_size: few; j_call: TRBJ2-2; v_call: TRBV11-2; cdr3_aa: CASSLQAGGTGELFF; cdr3_nt: TGTGCCAGCAGCTTACAGGCGGGAGGCACCGGGGAGCTGTTTTTT
d_call: TRBD1; clone_size: -; j_call: TRBJ1-1; v_call: TRBV20-1; cdr3_aa: CSAPGGTEAFF; cdr3_nt: TGCAGTGCTCCAGGGGGCACTGAAGCTTTCTTT
d_call: -; clone_size: few; j_call: TRBJ2-3; v_call: TRBV5-6; cdr3_aa: CASRSRGSADTQYF; cdr3_nt: TGTGCCAGCAGATCGAGAGGCAGCGCAGATACGCAGTATTTT
d_call: -; clone_size: -; j_call: TRBJ2-3; v_call: TRBV14; cdr3_aa: CASSLNTAGYTDTQYF; cdr3_nt: TGTGCCAGCAGCCTAAACACGGCGGGGTACACAGATACGCAGTATTTT
d_call: -; clone_size: -; j_call: TRBJ1-6; v_call: TRBV7-9; cdr3_aa: CASSLVVGTSSSPLHF; cdr3_nt: TGTGCCAGCAGCTTAGTGGTAGGGACATCCAGTTCACCCCTCCACTTT
d_call: -; clone_size: many; j_call: TRBJ2-1; v_call: TRBV13; cdr3_aa: CASSAMGEAQEQFF; cdr3_nt: TGTGCCAGCAGCGCGATGGGGGAGGCTCAAGAGCAGTTCTTC
d_call: -; clone_size: few; j_call: TRBJ1-2; v_call: TRBV7-9; cdr3_aa: CASSLARPGAYGYTF; cdr3_nt: TGTGCCAGCAGCTTAGCCCGACCCGGGGCCTATGGCTACACCTTC